The text below deals with one TCR beta chain. This clone was observed once. The target of this receptor is not known. Base qualities are not provided; no much larger clone lies one nucleotide away. Here V drops 4 bases and J drops 4 bases, and the junction holds 6 bases not matched to any gene. The CDR3, from cysteine to phenylalanine, totals 14 residues. Solely the CDR3 DNA is kept, with 42 bases framed from the first base. Taken from the germline V gene (reference sequence), the CDR1 and CDR2 loops are SEHNR and FQNEAQ. The data belong to a study of blood T cell repertoires in COVID-19 (dated by TCRdb to 2019 to 2021). About the investigation overall: Collaborator samples came from the United States, Italy and Spain and covered acute and convalescent phases of COVID-19. A de-identified subject ID, COVID-19 status, age in years and sex were almost always included in the sample metadata. The repertoires were released in a freely available public database intended as a resource for research on the immune response to SARS-CoV-2. The material from the prospective study consisted of cDNA or gDNA derived from T cells, B-cell-depleted T cells, or PBMCs. Where available, HLA class I and class II types were obtained from metadata supplied by the sample provider rather than from assay-based typing. Deeply sampled blood TCRbeta repertoires from subjects exposed to, actively infected with, or recovered from COVID-19 were included in the dataset. The samples were drawn from two sources: the first 160 participants of the ongoing ImmuneRACE study, and 1,200 or so subjects contributed by 6 global collaborators. On the study overall, not on this receptor specifically: The amount of clinical and demographic metadata varied by source and participant and was provided uncurated.

The collaborating institutions used their own protocols to collect whole blood in K2EDTA tubes. For TCRbeta analysis, collaborators shipped samples as frozen whole blood, isolated PBMCs, or DNA extracted from either of those sample types. The immunoSEQ Assay, a bias-controlled multiplex PCR, was used to amplify TCRbeta CDR3 regions from genomic DNA. Regarding the original processing steps: The number of nucleated cells in each sample was estimated by amplification of reference gene primers within the assay. Sequence reads were collapsed and filtered to measure the absolute abundance of every unique TCRbeta CDR3 rearrangement. For each sample, productive Simpson clonality was calculated as the square root of Simpson's diversity index over productive rearrangements. TCRdb limited this immuneACCESS table to in-frame rearrangements with V and J called. A share of clones is missing; checked studies link under half to unresolved V genes, and the rest is unexplained. V and J calls and clone size are given by that table; D and trimming were obtained from the DNA. Present in this sample are 200,000 to 250,000 clones, 80% to 85% of which were seen just once. The ten largest clones take up 15% to 20% of the sample.

The clonotype was recovered from a woman aged 80 or over with active or convalescent COVID-19. The V and J genes are TRBV7-9 and TRBJ1-1, and 7 junctional nucleotides match TRBD1. Sample: peripheral blood. The DNA reads TGTGCCAGCAGCTCCGGAACAGGGGTCACTGAAGCTTTCTTT. Its translation is CASSSGTGVTEAFF. Outside the CDR3, residues come from the reference TRBV7-9 and TRBJ1-1 proteins, so the full variable domain is: DTGVSQNPRHKITKRGQNVTFRCDPISEHNRLYWYRQTLGQGPEFLTYFQNEAQLEKSRLLSDRFSAERPKGSFSTLEIQRTEQGDSAMYLCASSSGTGVTEAFFGQGTRLTVV.